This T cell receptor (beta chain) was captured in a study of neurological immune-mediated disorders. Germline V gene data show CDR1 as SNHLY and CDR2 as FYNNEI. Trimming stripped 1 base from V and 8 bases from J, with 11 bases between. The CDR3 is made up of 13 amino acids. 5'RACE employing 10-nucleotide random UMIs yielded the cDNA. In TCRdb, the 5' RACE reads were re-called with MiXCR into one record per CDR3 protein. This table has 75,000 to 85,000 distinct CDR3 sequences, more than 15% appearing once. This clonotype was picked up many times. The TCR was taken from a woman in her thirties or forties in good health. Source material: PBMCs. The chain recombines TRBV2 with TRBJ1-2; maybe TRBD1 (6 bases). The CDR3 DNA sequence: TGTGCCAGCAGTGAAGGGTCTGGGGGCGGCTACACCTTC. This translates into CASSEGSGGGYTF.